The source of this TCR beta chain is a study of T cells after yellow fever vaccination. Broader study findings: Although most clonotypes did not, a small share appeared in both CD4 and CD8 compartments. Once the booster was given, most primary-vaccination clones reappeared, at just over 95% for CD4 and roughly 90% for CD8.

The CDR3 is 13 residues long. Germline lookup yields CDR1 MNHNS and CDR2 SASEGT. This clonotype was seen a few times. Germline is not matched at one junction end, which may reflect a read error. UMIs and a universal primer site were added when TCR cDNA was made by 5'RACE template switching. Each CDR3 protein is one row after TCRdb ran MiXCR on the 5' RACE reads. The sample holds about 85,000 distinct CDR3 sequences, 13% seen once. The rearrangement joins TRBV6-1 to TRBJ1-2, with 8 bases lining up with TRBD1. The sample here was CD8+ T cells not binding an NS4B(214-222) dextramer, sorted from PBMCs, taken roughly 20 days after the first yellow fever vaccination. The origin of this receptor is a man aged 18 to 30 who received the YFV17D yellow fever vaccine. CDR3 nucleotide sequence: TGTGCCAGCAGTCAAGCAGACAGGGGAGGCTACACCTTC. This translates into CASSQADRGGYTF.